The 5 T cell receptor beta chains below come from one sample, sequenced in a study of blood T cell repertoires in COVID-19. This table comes from immunoSEQ multiplex PCR, and its TCRdb copy is limited to in-frame clones, with some not included. This sample yields 400,000 or so clones, of which roughly 88% are seen a single time; 0.6% to 0.7% belongs to the top ten. Sequenced material: PBMCs or T cells enriched from blood (not recorded which). Receptors originate from a man aged 18-30 years who had recovered from COVID-19.

This chain uses TRBV15 with TRBJ2-2, with D possibly matching TRBD1 (6 bases). V lost 4 bases and J 1 base, leaving 13 bases between the germline ends. Germline V gene sequence: CDR1 LNHNV, CDR2 YYDKDF (reference sequence). The CDR3 has 16 residues. Here the CDR3 reads CATSTPRGGNTGELFF. The CDR3, as DNA: TGTGCCACCAGCACCCCCAGGGGCGGGAACACCGGGGAGCTGTTTTTT.

This clone has only one observation. This CDR3 reads CASSLGTGFRYEQYF. The CDR3 nucleotides are TGTGCCAGCAGCTTAGGTACGGGGTTCAGGTACGAGCAGTACTTC. The V and J genes are TRBV7-9 and TRBJ2-7, with D possibly matching TRBD2 (5 bases). The CDR3 has 15 residues. Trimming left V 1 base short and J 4 bases short, with 14 bases between. Looked up from germline, CDR1 is SEHNR and CDR2 is FQNEAQ (reference sequence). Complete variable domain (other parts from reference TRBV7-9 and TRBJ2-7): DTGVSQNPRHKITKRGQNVTFRCDPISEHNRLYWYRQTLGQGPEFLTYFQNEAQLEKSRLLSDRFSAERPKGSFSTLEIQRTEQGDSAMYLCASSLGTGFRYEQYFGPGTRLTVT.

V usage is TRBV6-2 or TRBV6-3 and J usage is TRBJ2-2; no reliable D call. The CDR3 has 14 residues. CDR1 and CDR2 from the germline V gene are MNHEY and SVGEGT. V dropped 0 bases and J dropped 1 base, with 3 bases sitting between them. CDR3 nucleotides: TGTGCCAGCAGTTACTCTCAGAACACCGGGGAGCTGTTTTTT. It encodes CASSYSQNTGELFF.

The DNA of the CDR3 is TGTGCCACCAGTGATTTGGACAGGTTGAGGGGTCTGTACTTC. Amino acids: CATSDLDRLRGLYF. The V gene is TRBV24-1, the J gene TRBJ2-5, with D perhaps matching TRBD1 (6 bases). The CDR3 is made up of 14 amino acids. The V end lost 0 bases, the J end lost 13 bases, and 17 bases lay between the germline ends. In germline, CDR1 is KGHDR, CDR2 SFDVKD.

The V call is TRBV24-1, the J call TRBJ2-2; TRBD2 matches at 14 bases. The CDR3 consists of 18 residues. The trim removed 4 bases at V and 4 bases at J, leaving 7 bases unmatched. The V gene's germline CDR1 is KGHDR and CDR2 SFDVKD. The CDR3 nucleotides read TGTGCCACCAGTGACCTACCGACTAGCGGGAGGGGCACCGGGGAGCTGTTTTTT. Translation: CATSDLPTSGRGTGELFF.